This T cell receptor (beta chain) is drawn from a study of T cells in localized non-small cell lung cancer. This clone was counted a few times. Antigen: not known. Between the trimmed V and J ends, which lost 5 bases and 5 bases, there was a span of 22 bases. The CDR3 has 17 amino acids. Germline values: CDR1 SGHNT, CDR2 YENEEA. This table comes from immunoSEQ multiplex PCR, and its TCRdb copy is limited to in-frame clones, with some not included. Here the sample spans about 2,700 clones, 28% being singletons. Study-wide points: Adjacent lung had a median around 60 of the 100 largest tumor clones. A raised T cell density in blood coincided with lengthier overall survival. Uninvolved adjacent lung, not tumor, had the highest T cell clonality.

J is TRBJ1-5 and V is TRBV11-3; no clear D. This TCR was sampled from a man between 40 and 75 years old with stage II squamous cell lung carcinoma. Here the sequenced sample was lung tumor tissue, taken before any cancer treatment. The CDR3 coding sequence is TGTGCCAGCAGCCTGAGCGTTTTGACGGCCACATATCAGCCCCAGCATTTT. Translation gives CASSLSVLTATYQPQHF.